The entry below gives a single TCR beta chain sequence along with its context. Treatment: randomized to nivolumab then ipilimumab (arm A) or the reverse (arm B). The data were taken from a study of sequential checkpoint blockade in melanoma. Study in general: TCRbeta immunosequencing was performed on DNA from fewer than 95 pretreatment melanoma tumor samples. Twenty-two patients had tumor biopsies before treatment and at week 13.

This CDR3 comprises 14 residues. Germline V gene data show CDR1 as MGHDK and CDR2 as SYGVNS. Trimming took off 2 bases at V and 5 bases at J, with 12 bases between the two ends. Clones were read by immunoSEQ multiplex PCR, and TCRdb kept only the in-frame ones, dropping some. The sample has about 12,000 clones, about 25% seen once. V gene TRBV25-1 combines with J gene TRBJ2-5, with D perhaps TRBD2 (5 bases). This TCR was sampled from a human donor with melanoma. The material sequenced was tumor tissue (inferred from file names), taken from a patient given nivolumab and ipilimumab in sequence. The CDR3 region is CASSEIAWEETQYF. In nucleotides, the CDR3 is TGTGCCAGCAGTGAAATAGCTTGGGAGGAGACCCAGTACTTC.